This T cell receptor beta chain originates from a study of human T cells and chemical hapten exposure. This CDR3 region has 15 residues. V lost 6 bases, J lost 4 bases, and 8 bases stayed unmatched. The germline gives CDR1 MNHEY, CDR2 SVGEGT. The time point was: pre-sensitization, week 0. As for treatment: therapeutic diphenylcyclopropenone sensitization with weekly scalp DPC. It was unfractionated whole blood from which total RNA was extracted. Study-level results: Alopecia in the donors means their immune response may deviate from healthy people's.

This clonotype was counted between two and nine times. Its specificity is not known. Unique molecular identifiers were linked by the library to individual cDNA molecules. MiXCR was run by TCRdb on the RACE reads, yielding one entry per CDR3 protein. The sample has under 400,000 distinct CDR3 sequences, roughly 5.3% seen once. The clonotype was recovered from a woman in her forties or fifties with alopecia areata. Some clones in this sample may be carry-over from other donors' samples. This specimen consisted of whole blood, obtained in connection with sensitization to the hapten diphenylcyclopropenone (DPC). The V gene is TRBV6-2 or TRBV6-3, the J gene TRBJ1-5; 8 nucleotides align to TRBD1. The CDR3 loop reads CASRPDRGWNQPQHF. CDR3 DNA sequence: TGTGCCAGCAGACCCGACAGGGGTTGGAATCAGCCCCAGCATTTT.